These 19 T cell receptor beta chains share one sample of origin, sequenced in a study of OX40 agonist ivuxolimab in advanced cancers. The table came from immunoSEQ multiplex PCR; TCRdb's copy has only in-frame clones and leaves some out. The sample records fewer than 25,000 clones, approximately 86% being singletons. The sample here was CD4+ or CD8+ T cells sorted from blood, taken in a trial of the OX40 agonist ivuxolimab. The receptors originated from an adult with an advanced solid tumor such as melanoma, head and neck, liver or kidney cancer.

V gene TRBV27 combines with J gene TRBJ2-2; 8 nucleotides align to TRBD1. Germline V CDR1 and CDR2: MNHEY, SMNVEV (reference sequence). The CDR3 sequence is 15 residues long. V was clipped by 2 bases and J by 6 bases; unmatched bases: 5. The CDR3 is CASSLVQGAAGELFF. CDR3 DNA: TGTGCCAGCAGTTTAGTGCAGGGGGCGGCCGGGGAGCTGTTTTTT.

The genes are TRBV9 and TRBJ2-7; TRBD2 matches 13 bases. Germline V gives CDR1 SGDLS, CDR2 YYNGEE. The CDR3 is 17 amino acids. V trimming: 0 bases; J trimming: 3 bases; junction bases outside the gene matches: 6. The CDR3 region has the DNA TGTGCCAGCAGCGTAGGGGGACTAGCGGGACCCCTCTACGAGCAGTACTTC. Residues: CASSVGGLAGPLYEQYF.

The chain is built from TRBV7-8 and TRBJ1-2, with 8 bases lining up with TRBD1. The germline CDR1 and CDR2 sequences are SGHVS and FQNEAQ. The CDR3 sequence is 14 residues long. V was clipped by 2 bases and J by 6 bases; unmatched bases: 5. The chain's CDR3 is CASSLLTGDDGYTF. CDR3 nucleotide sequence: TGTGCCAGCAGCTTATTGACAGGGGACGATGGCTACACCTTC.

This chain links TRBV10-3 with TRBJ2-7, with 7 bases fitting TRBD2. V trimming: 10 bases; J trimming: 3 bases; junction bases outside the gene matches: 9. The CDR3 loop spans 13 amino acids. Germline V CDR1 and CDR2: ENHRY, SYGVKD. The CDR3 loop is CATSGEQHYEQYF. The CDR3 coding sequence is TGTGCCACAAGCGGGGAACAACACTACGAGCAGTACTTC.

This clone was recorded only once. The CDR3 reads CAWSVKVSGTNTGELFF. The CDR3, as DNA: TGTGCCTGGAGTGTAAAAGTTTCGGGCACGAACACCGGGGAGCTGTTTTTT. The chain joins TRBV30 to TRBJ2-2, with D unresolved. Germline V lookup: CDR1 GTSNPN, CDR2 SVGIG (reference sequence). Trimming took 0 bases from V and 0 from J, leaving 14 bases between them. CDR3 length: 17 amino acids.

The gene calls are TRBV7-9 and TRBJ2-7; no definite D call. CDR3 length: 11 amino acids. V was pared by 5 bases and J by 4 bases, with 6 bases between. Per the germline V gene, CDR1 is SEHNR and CDR2 is FQNEAQ (reference sequence). CDR3 DNA: TGTGCCAGCAGCCCAGGTTACGAGCAGTACTTC. As protein: CASSPGYEQYF.

The chain couples TRBV7-9 to TRBJ2-7; 8 bases line up with TRBD2. V shed 4 bases, J shed 3 bases, and the junction held 8 bases outside the gene matches. The CDR3 has 15 residues. Looked up from germline, CDR1 is SEHNR and CDR2 is FQNEAQ (reference sequence). The CDR3 DNA reads TGTGCCAGCAGCTGGTGGGCGGGGGGCTTCTACGAGCAGTACTTC. This sequence encodes CASSWWAGGFYEQYF.

The table lists this clone with a count of one. The chain carries TRBV19 and TRBJ1-1; 7 nucleotides agree with TRBD1. Germline trimming cut 6 bases from V and 8 bases from J; bases unmatched to any gene: 12. The V gene's germline CDR1 is LNHDA and CDR2 SQIVND (reference sequence). This CDR3 contains 14 residues. The CDR3 coding sequence is TGTGCCAGTAGGGAATACTCCGGGACAGACGAAGCTTTCTTT. Protein sequence: CASREYSGTDEAFF. Drawing the rest from reference TRBV19 and TRBJ1-1, the complete variable domain is DGGITQSPKYLFRKEGQNVTLSCEQNLNHDAMYWYRQDPGQGLRLIYYSQIVNDFQKGDIAEGYSVSREKKESFPLTVTSAQKNPTAFYLCASREYSGTDEAFFGQGTRLTVV.

This chain uses TRBV6-1 with TRBJ1-2; possible D gene TRBD1, 6 bases. The CDR3 has 13 amino acids. The germline V gene has CDR1 MNHNS and CDR2 SASEGT. The V end lost 9 bases, the J end lost 4 bases, and 15 bases lay between the germline ends. CDR3 amino acids: CASSTGGGYGYTF. The CDR3 nucleotides are TGTGCCAGTTCCACGGGGGGCGGCTATGGCTACACCTTC.

This chain uses TRBV7-8 with TRBJ2-3, with D uncertain. Trimming took off 8 bases at V and 4 bases at J, with 13 bases between the two ends. The CDR3 is made up of 13 amino acids. CDR1 and CDR2 (germline): SGHVS, FQNEAQ. The CDR3 reads CASGQGGPDTQYF. CDR3 coding DNA: TGTGCCAGCGGCCAAGGTGGGCCAGATACGCAGTATTTT.

This clone was recorded only once. The genes are TRBV16 and TRBJ2-7; D is unclear. The germline gives CDR1 KGHSY, CDR2 FQNENV. CDR3 length: 13 residues. With 5 bases removed from V and 6 bases from J, the gap between germline ends came to 14 bases. CDR3 DNA: TGTGCCAGCAGCGTGAACACGAACGGCGAGCAGTACTTC. Its translation is CASSVNTNGEQYF.

V is TRBV27 and J is TRBJ2-7; possible D gene TRBD1, 5 bases. The germline V gene has CDR1 MNHEY and CDR2 SMNVEV (reference sequence). The CDR3 sequence is 13 residues long. Trimming removed 4 bases at V and 2 bases at J, with 9 bases between. CDR3 loop: CASSSAGPYEQYF. CDR3 DNA sequence: TGTGCCAGCAGTTCGGCAGGGCCCTACGAGCAGTACTTC.

This chain links TRBV15 with TRBJ2-1; D gene uncertain. The CDR3 sequence is 12 residues long. V lost 1 base and J lost 8, with 6 bases in between. Germline-derived CDR1 and CDR2 are LNHNV and YYDKDF (reference sequence). CDR3 DNA sequence: TGTGCCACCAGCAGAGGGCTGGATGAGCAGTTCTTC. It codes for CATSRGLDEQFF.

V gene TRBV27 combines with J gene TRBJ2-6; 7 nucleotides agree with TRBD1. The ends lost 1 base at V and 18 bases at J; junction bases unmatched: 9. This CDR3 is built from 13 residues. The germline V gene encodes CDR1 MNHEY and CDR2 SMNVEV (reference sequence). CDR3 sequence reads: CASSLLSGTASTF. CDR3 sequence (DNA): TGTGCCAGCAGTTTATTATCTGGGACAGCCTCGACTTTC.

This clone has a count of ten or more. The chain combines TRBV28 with TRBJ2-7, with 11 bases lining up with TRBD2. The CDR3 totals 15 residues. The germline V gene has CDR1 MDHEN and CDR2 SYDVKM. The J segment lost 0 bases and the V segment lost 6 bases, leaving 4 bases of the junction unmatched. The CDR3 spells CASRGLADLSYEQYF. The DNA for the CDR3 is TGTGCCAGCAGGGGACTAGCGGATCTCTCCTACGAGCAGTACTTC.

The V gene is TRBV11-2, the J gene TRBJ2-4, with D perhaps matching TRBD2 (7 bases). Between the trimmed V and J ends, which lost 3 bases and 7 bases, there was a span of 19 bases. CDR3 length equals 16 residues. Germline values: CDR1 SGHAT, CDR2 FQNNGV. This CDR3 is CASSLSGEGDKNIQYF. Written as DNA, the CDR3 is TGTGCCAGCAGCTTGTCCGGGGAGGGGGACAAGAACATTCAGTACTTC.

This clone was seen more than once but under ten times. The chain is built from TRBV28 and TRBJ2-1; D remains unclear. Germline V gives CDR1 MDHEN, CDR2 SYDVKM. This CDR3 spans 16 amino acids. V was shortened by 4 bases and J by 0 bases, with 13 bases between the two germline ends. CDR3 loop: CASSSRTEISYNEQFF. The CDR3 region has the DNA TGTGCCAGCAGTTCGAGGACCGAAATCTCCTACAATGAGCAGTTCTTC.

The CDR3 region is CASSSGSEQYF. In DNA form, the CDR3 reads TGTGCCAGCTCCTCGGGCAGCGAGCAGTACTTC. The V and J genes are TRBV11-2 and TRBJ2-7; D ambiguous. In germline, CDR1 is SGHAT, CDR2 FQNNGV. CDR3 length: 11 amino acids. V gave up 8 bases and J gave up 6 bases, with 11 bases separating them.

This chain links TRBV6-6 with TRBJ2-2; D remains unclear. V gave up 6 bases and J gave up 3 bases, with 8 bases separating them. This CDR3 is built from 13 residues. Germline V gene sequence: CDR1 MNHNY, CDR2 SVGAGI (reference sequence). CDR3 in amino acids: CASSRQDTGELFF. CDR3 in DNA: TGTGCCAGCAGCAGACAAGACACCGGGGAGCTGTTTTTT.